This TCR beta chain appears in the sequencing data of a study of blood T cell repertoires in COVID-19. Study at large: Sample material is recorded as cDNA or gDNA derived from T cells, B-cell-depleted T cells, or PBMCs.

The CDR3 covers 15 residues. CDR1 is SGHVS and CDR2 is FQNEAQ in the germline V gene. V lost 5 bases to trimming and J lost 3 bases, with 16 bases between them. In the source study's methods: Amplifying reference gene primers gave estimates of nucleated cell counts. Using immunoSEQ multiplex PCR, the repertoire was profiled, and TCRdb retains in-frame clones only, with some absent. Clone size and the V and J calls come from that table; the DNA yielded D and trimming. The sample records over 200,000 clones, around four fifths being singletons. The sequenced sample was peripheral blood. This TCR was recovered from a middle-aged man with active or convalescent COVID-19. The genes are TRBV7-8 and TRBJ1-2, with a weak D call TRBD1 (5 bases). This CDR3 reads CASSLTDRQDYGYTF. The CDR3, as DNA: TGTGCCAGCAGCCTTACTGACAGACAAGACTATGGCTACACCTTC. Together with reference TRBV7-8 and TRBJ1-2, the CDR3 gives the full variable domain: GAGVSQSPRYKVAKRGQDVALRCDPISGHVSLFWYQQALGQGPEFLTYFQNEAQLDKSGLPSDRFFAERPEGSVSTLKIQRTQQEDSAVYLCASSLTDRQDYGYTFGSGTRLTVV.